The rows below give T cell receptor beta chains drawn from one sample of a study of technical replicates of blood from several donors. The data were produced by immunoSEQ multiplex PCR, yet TCRdb's version contains in-frame clones alone and is incomplete. This table holds about 69,000 clones, approximately 88% found once. The sequenced sample consisted of PBMCs. The receptor source for this set is a human donor in good health. Some clones in this sample may be carry-over from other donors' samples. The CDR3 runs from the conserved cysteine through the conserved F or W. The order of the fields is V gene, CDR3 protein.

TRBV19	CASSQSSGGAHEQFF
TRBV7-9	CASRQGAGTEAFF
TRBV7-9	CASSPREGREGQFF
TRBV28	CASSLSRGARSEQYF
TRBV5-5	CASSMRDSWEQYF
TRBV13	CASSYGTGMETQYF
TRBV5-1	CASRAGGVRREFFNEQFF
TRBV6-1	CASSERGGSEAFF
TRBV4-3	CASSQDREESYEQYF
TRBV5-6	CASSLGGGNSGNTIYF
TRBV6-6	CASSYRETYEQYF
TRBV18	CASSPYSTSTDTQYF
TRBV5-4	CASSPDRGFAEAFF
TRBV29-1	CSVDGAGGVDTQYF
TRBV4-2	CASSQDIRGGWDTQYF
TRBV4-3	CASSQAAGELFF
TRBV5-1	CASSLEVESYEQYF
TRBV11-2	CASSLAGRGGTEAFF
TRBV4-3	CASSQDFGLYSGYTF
TRBV10-3	CAISVEGRSYGYTF
TRBV12-5	CASSGTGLTEAFF
TRBV7-2	CASSEQGSYEQYF
TRBV10-3	CAISESARTGKETQYF
TRBV9	CASSVSPRANYGYTF
TRBV12-2	CASRLGPSPGPGANVLTF
TRBV6-4	CASLTGDGDTQYF
TRBV5-4	CASSLDSGSSYNEQFF
TRBV7-2	CASSASGGALDTQYF
TRBV5-1	CASSLAGGERAQYF
TRBV27	CASSSGQGRGTEAFF
TRBV19	CASSPGWGGYQPQHF
TRBV5-1	CASSLAEDRGYGYTF
TRBV25-1	CASSEYGSSGGETQYF
TRBV4-3	CASSQGPSSYEQYF
TRBV5-8	CASSLGGRSYNEQFF
TRBV7-9	CASSLGTSGRDFYEQYF
TRBV5-1	CASSPKTNTRQETQYF
TRBV27	CASSHHTTGNSPLHF
TRBV9	CASSAPSAGIQYF
TRBV19	CASSSQGSNTGELFF
TRBV19	CASSTRGFEYNSPLHF
TRBV7-8	CASSLVRTSGRSPYNEQFF
TRBV10-3	CAISQREGRYNEQFF
TRBV2	CASSSLAGARDTQYF
TRBV2	CASTFGLAGPGYEQYF
TRBV7-2	CASSPRGVASPYEQYF
TRBV6-4	CASSGTNTDTQYF
TRBV14	CASSQGLAGGYEQYF
TRBV7-9	CASSAGLDYNEQFF